The TCR beta chain under discussion was sequenced for a study of tumor-infiltrating lymphocytes in primary liver carcinoma. The investigators made TCR beta cDNA from roughly 460 ng total RNA, using a constant-region primer. The TCR beta library was amplified through three nested multiplex PCR rounds in a modified ARM-PCR procedure. PCR rounds one and two used TRBV1-TRBV30 forward primers with a C-beta reverse primer for approximately 10 cycles each. TCRdb fed the multiplex PCR reads into MiXCR, producing one record per CDR3 protein. The sample lists 80,000 or so distinct CDR3 sequences, about 70% occurring once. Germline-derived CDR1 and CDR2 are SEHNR and FQNEAQ (reference sequence). CDR3 length: 13 residues. V was clipped by 2 bases and J by 15 bases, with 17 bases between them. Co-extraction of both nucleic acids (RNA and DNA) used roughly 18-32 mg of unsorted bulk tissue.

The chain links TRBV7-9 to TRBJ2-1; perhaps TRBD1 as D (5 bases). The TCR originated in a woman in her sixties or seventies with primary liver carcinoma and hepatitis B virus infection. What was sequenced was liver tumor tissue from sampling region 4. The subset: tumor region T4, right-lateral pole. The CDR3: CASSLTQGNKRFF. CDR3 in DNA: TGTGCCAGCAGCTTAACCCAGGGCAATAAGCGGTTCTTC.